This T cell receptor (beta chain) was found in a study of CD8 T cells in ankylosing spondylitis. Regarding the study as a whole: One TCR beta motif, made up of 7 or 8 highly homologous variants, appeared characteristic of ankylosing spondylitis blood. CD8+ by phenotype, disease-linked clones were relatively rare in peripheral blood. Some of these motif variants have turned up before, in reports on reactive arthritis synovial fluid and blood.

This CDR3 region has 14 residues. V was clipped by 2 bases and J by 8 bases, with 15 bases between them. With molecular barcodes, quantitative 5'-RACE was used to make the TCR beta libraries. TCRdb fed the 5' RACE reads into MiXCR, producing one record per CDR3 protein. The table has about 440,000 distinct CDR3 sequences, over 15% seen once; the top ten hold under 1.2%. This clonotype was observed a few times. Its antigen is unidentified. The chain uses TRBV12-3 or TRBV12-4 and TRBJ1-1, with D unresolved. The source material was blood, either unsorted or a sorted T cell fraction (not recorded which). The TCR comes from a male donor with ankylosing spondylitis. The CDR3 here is CASSLRPDILEAFF. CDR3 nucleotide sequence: TGTGCCAGCAGTTTAAGGCCGGATATTTTGGAAGCTTTCTTT.